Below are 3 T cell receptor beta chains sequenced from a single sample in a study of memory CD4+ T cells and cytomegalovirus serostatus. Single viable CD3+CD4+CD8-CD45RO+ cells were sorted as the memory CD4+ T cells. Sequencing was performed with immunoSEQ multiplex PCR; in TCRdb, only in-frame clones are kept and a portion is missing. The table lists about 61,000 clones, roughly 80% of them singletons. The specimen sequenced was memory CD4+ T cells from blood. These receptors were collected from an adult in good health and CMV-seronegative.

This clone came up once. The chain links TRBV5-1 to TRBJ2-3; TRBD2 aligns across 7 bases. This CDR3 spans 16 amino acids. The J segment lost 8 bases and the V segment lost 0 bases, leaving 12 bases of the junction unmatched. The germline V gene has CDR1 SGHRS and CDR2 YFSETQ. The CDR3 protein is CASSLEASGSVGTQYF. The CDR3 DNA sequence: TGCGCCAGCAGCTTGGAGGCTAGCGGATCAGTGGGTACGCAGTATTTT.

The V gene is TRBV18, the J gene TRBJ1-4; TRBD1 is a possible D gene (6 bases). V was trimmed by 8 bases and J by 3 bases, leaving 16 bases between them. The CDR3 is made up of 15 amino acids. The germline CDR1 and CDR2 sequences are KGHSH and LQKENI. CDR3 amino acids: CASLNAGASNEKLFF. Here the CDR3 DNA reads TGTGCCAGCCTAAACGCAGGGGCCTCTAATGAAAAACTGTTTTTT. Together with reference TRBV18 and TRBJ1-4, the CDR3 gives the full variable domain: NAGVMQNPRHLVRRRGQEARLRCSPMKGHSHVYWYRQLPEEGLKFMVYLQKENIIDESGMPKERFSAEFPKEGPSILRIQQVVRGDSAAYFCASLNAGASNEKLFFGSGTQLSVL.

CDR3 in amino acids: CASSRTQNEKLFF. CDR3 coding DNA: TGTGCCAGCAGCCGTACACAGAATGAAAAACTGTTTTTT. The V call is TRBV11-2, the J call TRBJ1-4; no reliable D call. Germline CDR1 SGHAT, CDR2 FQNNGV. V lost 5 bases and J lost 5, with 9 bases in between. The CDR3 spans 13 residues.